The subject of this entry is one T cell receptor beta chain. Trimming cost V 4 bases and J 5 bases; bases outside gene matches: 9. The CDR3 consists of 16 residues. Germline V gene sequence: CDR1 SGHRS, CDR2 YFSETQ. The sample belongs to a study of blood T cell repertoires in COVID-19. Using immunoSEQ multiplex PCR, the repertoire was profiled, and TCRdb retains in-frame clones only, with some absent. The table has some 20,000 clones, 86% seen once. This chain uses TRBV5-1 with TRBJ2-2; TRBD2 agrees at 9 bases. This clonotype was sampled from a human donor in a cohort sampled during active COVID-19. Sequencing used peripheral blood. The CDR3 sequence: CASSIVLAGQTGELFF. The CDR3 nucleotides are TGCGCCAGCAGCATCGTCCTAGCGGGACAAACCGGGGAGCTGTTTTTT.